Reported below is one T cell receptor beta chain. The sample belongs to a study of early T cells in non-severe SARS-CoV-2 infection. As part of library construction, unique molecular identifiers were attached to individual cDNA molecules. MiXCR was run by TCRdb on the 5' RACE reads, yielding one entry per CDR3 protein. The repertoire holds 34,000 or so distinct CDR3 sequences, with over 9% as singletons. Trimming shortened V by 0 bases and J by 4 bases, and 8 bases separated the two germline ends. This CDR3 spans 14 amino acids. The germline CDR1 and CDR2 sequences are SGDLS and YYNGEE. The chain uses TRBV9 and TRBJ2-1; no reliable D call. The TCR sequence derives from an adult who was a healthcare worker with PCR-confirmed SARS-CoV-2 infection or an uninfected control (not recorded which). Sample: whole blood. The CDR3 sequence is CASSVEGIYNEQFF. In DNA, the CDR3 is TGTGCCAGCAGCGTAGAGGGCATTTACAATGAGCAGTTCTTC.